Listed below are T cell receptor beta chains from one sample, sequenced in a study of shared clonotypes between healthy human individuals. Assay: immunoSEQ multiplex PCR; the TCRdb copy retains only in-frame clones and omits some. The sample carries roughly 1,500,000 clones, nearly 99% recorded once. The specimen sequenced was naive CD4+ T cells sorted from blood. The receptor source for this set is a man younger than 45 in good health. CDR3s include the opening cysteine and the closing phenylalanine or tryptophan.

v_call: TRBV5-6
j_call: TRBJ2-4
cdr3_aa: CASSSQARNIQYF

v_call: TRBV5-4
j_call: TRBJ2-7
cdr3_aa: CASRAAREPYEQYF

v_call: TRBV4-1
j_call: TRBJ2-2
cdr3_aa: CASSQPKGSFNTGELFF

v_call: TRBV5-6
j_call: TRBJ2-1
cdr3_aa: CASSTRPNYNEQFF

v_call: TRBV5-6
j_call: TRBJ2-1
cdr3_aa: CASSFGAGGTYNEQFF

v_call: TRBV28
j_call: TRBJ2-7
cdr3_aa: CASGTLLTYEQYF

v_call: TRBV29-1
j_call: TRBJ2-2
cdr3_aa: CSVGRGGELFF

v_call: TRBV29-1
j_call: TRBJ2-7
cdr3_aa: CSVGETGTGLYEQYF

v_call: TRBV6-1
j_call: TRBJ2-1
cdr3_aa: CASSEAVGSSYNEQFF

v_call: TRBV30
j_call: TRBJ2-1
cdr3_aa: CAWSVGVPGANNEQFF

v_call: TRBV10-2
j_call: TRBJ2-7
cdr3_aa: CASSSGTSYEQYF

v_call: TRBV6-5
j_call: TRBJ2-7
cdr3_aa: CASSLAGQTYEQYF

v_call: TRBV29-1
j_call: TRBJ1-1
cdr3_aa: CSASGRLSTEAFF

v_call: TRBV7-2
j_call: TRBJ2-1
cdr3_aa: CASSPPGLAYNEQFF

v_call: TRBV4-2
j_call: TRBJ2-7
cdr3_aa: CASSFDTAYEQYF

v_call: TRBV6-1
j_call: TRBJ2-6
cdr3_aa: CASSESRQGVGSGANVLTF

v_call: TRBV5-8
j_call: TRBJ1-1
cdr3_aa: CASSLVRIHTEAFF

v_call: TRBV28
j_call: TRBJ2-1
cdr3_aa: CASSGNEQFF

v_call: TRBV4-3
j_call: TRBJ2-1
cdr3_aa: CASSFSGGGSNEQFF

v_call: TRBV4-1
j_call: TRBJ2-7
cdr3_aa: CASSLNRDGASYEQYF

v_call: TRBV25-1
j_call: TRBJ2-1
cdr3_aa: CASSEMAGAVISDEQFF

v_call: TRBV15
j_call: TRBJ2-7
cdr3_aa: CATSRDGLGAHEQYF

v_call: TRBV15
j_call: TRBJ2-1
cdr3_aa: CATSRAGTGSYNEQFF

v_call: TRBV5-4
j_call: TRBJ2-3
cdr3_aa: CASSSMTGSTDTQYF

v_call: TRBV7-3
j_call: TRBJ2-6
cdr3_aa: CASSQPRQHSGANVLTF

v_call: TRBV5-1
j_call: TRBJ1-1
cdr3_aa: CASSLAGMNTEAFF

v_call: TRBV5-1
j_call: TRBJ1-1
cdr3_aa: CASSLQILGGRYTEAFF

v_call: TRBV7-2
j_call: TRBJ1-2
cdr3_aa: CASSLEGRVPSANYGYTF

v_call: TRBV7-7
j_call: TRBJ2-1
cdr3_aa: CASSSLAGGPGWEQFF

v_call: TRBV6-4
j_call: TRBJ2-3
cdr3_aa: CASSVSPGPDTQYF

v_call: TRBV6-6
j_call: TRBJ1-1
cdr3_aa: CASSYPDRRSEAFF

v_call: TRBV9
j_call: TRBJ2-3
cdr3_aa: CASSPSLAQKLSTDTQYF

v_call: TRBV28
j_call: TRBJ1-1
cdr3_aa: CASTSTGVTEAFF

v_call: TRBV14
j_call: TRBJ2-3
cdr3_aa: CASSQALLAGGTDTQYF

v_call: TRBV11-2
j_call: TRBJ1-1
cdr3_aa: CASTPSPAENTEAFF

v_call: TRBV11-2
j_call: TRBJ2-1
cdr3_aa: CASSPTSGNYNEQFF

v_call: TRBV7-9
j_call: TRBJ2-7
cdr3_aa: CASSLGEAGRYSPSWEQYF

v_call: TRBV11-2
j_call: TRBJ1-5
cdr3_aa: CASSAGQNTNQPQHF

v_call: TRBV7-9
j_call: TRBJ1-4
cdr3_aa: CASSLGTGDEKLFF

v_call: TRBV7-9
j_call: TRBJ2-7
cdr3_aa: CASTSGTGFYEQYF

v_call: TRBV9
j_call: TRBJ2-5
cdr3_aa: CASSVSGGPETQYF

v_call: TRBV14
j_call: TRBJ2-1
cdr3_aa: CASSPHREAWEQFF

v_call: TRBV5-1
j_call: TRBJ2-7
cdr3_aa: CASSLRSLLDHEQYF

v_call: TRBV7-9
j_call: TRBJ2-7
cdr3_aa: CASSLALSPGSSYEQYF

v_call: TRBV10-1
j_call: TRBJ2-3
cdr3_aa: CASSEHGGDTDTQYF

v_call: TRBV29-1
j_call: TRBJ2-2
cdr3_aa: CSGDRLAGGTGELFF

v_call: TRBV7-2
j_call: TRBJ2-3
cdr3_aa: CASSLGISGRRADTQYF

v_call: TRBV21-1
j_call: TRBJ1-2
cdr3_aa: CASSKCRLQGVLRYGYTF

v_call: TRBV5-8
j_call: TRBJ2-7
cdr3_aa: CASSIRVREQYF

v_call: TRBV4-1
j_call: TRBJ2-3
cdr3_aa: CASSQPIGAGIGLRTDTQYF

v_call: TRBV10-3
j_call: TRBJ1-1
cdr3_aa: CAISGQENTEAFF

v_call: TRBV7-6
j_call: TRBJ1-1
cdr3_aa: CASSLVRQGTGGTEAFF

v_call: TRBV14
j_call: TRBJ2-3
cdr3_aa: CASSPTGVSTDTQYF

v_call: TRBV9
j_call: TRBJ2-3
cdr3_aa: CASSVVSGYQDTQYF

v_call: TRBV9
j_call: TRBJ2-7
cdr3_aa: CASSVVAGGYEQYF

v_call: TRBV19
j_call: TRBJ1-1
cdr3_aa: CASRSGVPYTEAFF

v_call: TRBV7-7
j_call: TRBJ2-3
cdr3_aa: CASSPRSGGDTQYF

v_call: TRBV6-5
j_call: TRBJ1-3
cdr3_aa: CASSYSSVTGNTIYF